This TCR beta chain was identified during a study of early T cells in non-severe SARS-CoV-2 infection. TCRdb redid the calling of the 5' RACE reads with MiXCR, one entry per CDR3 protein. The sample comprises some 66,000 distinct CDR3 sequences, around 14% of which are singletons, and roughly 8.7% rests with the top ten. This clonotype was counted at least ten times. V was pared by 6 bases and J by 0 bases, with 18 bases between. This CDR3 spans 17 amino acids. CDR1 and CDR2 (germline): MDHEN, SYDVKM. The sequence was obtained from an adult who was a healthcare worker with PCR-confirmed SARS-CoV-2 infection or an uninfected control (not recorded which). Sequenced: whole blood. The V and J genes are TRBV28 and TRBJ2-1; possible D gene TRBD2, 5 bases. The CDR3 DNA is TGTGCCAGCAGACCCCGAAGTGGACTCTTCTCCTACAATGAGCAGTTCTTC. Its protein product is CASRPRSGLFSYNEQFF.